This TCR beta chain appears in the sequencing data of a study of blood T cell repertoires in COVID-19. Using immunoSEQ multiplex PCR, the repertoire was profiled, and TCRdb retains in-frame clones only, with some absent. The top ten clones hold 10% of a sample with roughly 400,000 clones, 85% to 90% of them seen once. This clone was seen only once. Sample: PBMCs or T cells enriched from blood (not recorded which). This sequence originates from a woman aged 45 to 65 who had recovered from COVID-19.

The CDR3 DNA is TGTGCCAGCAGCCTACCGGGACAGGCCTCCTACGAGCAGTACTTC. It encodes CASSLPGQASYEQYF. The V gene is TRBV5-4, the J gene TRBJ2-7; 8 nucleotides align to TRBD1. This CDR3 contains 15 residues. J was trimmed by 0 bases and V by 4 bases; bases with no gene match: 6. Germline V lookup: CDR1 SGHNT, CDR2 YYREEE (reference sequence).